Ten or more counts support the clone carrying this T cell receptor beta chain. The antigen is unknown. This entry belongs to a study of T cells in Graves' hyperthyroidism and ophthalmopathy. Study observations and caveats: Ophthalmopathy was distinguished from stable hyperthyroidism by 13 V-J signatures.

Trimming at V came to 6 bases and at J to 5 bases, leaving 10 bases not matched to a gene. From germline, CDR1 is DFQATT and CDR2 SNEGSKA (reference sequence). The CDR3 is 13 residues long. The source material, RNA transcripts, was used to amplify TCR beta CDR3 regions. The HTBI primer set was used in a first-round RT-PCR of the TCR CDR3. Via MiXCR, TCRdb re-called the multiplex PCR reads, giving one row per CDR3 protein. The sample has 600,000 to 700,000 distinct CDR3 sequences; about 45% are singletons. This clonotype was sampled from an adult man with Graves' disease, either hyperthyroidism or ophthalmopathy (not recorded which). The sequencing input was peripheral blood or thyroid tissue (not recorded which). V gene TRBV20-1 combines with J gene TRBJ2-7, with TRBD1 matching over 7 bases. In DNA, the CDR3 is TGCAGTGCCCCCGGCCCCGGACAGGACGAGCAGTACTTC. Amino acid sequence: CSAPGPGQDEQYF.